The rows below give T cell receptor beta chains drawn from one sample of a study of shared clonotypes between healthy human individuals. Only in-frame clones appear in the TCRdb table, and some are missing; sequencing was by immunoSEQ multiplex PCR. The table includes fewer than 700,000 clones, 90% to 95% detected once. Sequencing input: naive CD8+ T cells sorted from blood. All receptors come from a woman aged 30 to 39 in good health. CDR3s include the opening cysteine and the closing phenylalanine or tryptophan. A D gene is named only where the DNA matches it firmly. Only part of the rows carry a size: once, few, many, or a class if the clone is expanded.

TRBD1 | TRBJ2-2 | 15 | - | TRBV27 | TGTGCCAGCAGTTTAGCCCCAGGGGGCGGCGGGGAGCTGTTTTTT | CASSLAPGGGGELFF
TRBD1 | TRBJ2-1 | 15 | - | TRBV4-1 | TGCGCCAGCAGCCAACTTAGGACAGGGAACAATGAGCAGTTCTTC | CASSQLRTGNNEQFF
- | TRBJ2-5 | 14 | - | TRBV28 | TGTGCCAGCAGCCCCGCACAGTCCCAAGAGACCCAGTACTTC | CASSPAQSQETQYF
- | TRBJ2-1 | 12 | once | TRBV6-5 | TGTGCCAGCCGGGACACCGACAATGAGCAGTTCTTC | CASRDTDNEQFF
- | TRBJ1-1 | 17 | - | TRBV4-1 | TGCGCCAGCAGCCTCGCAATGTTCCAGGCTTTGAACACTGAAGCTTTCTTT | CASSLAMFQALNTEAFF
TRBD1 | TRBJ2-5 | 13 | - | TRBV7-2 | TGTGCCAGCAGCTGGACAGGGGGCGAGACCCAGTACTTC | CASSWTGGETQYF
- | TRBJ2-7 | 16 | - | TRBV7-9 | TGTGCCAGCAGCTCGGCTCCGGACACTTACACCTACGAGCAGTACTTC | CASSSAPDTYTYEQYF
- | TRBJ1-6 | 15 | - | TRBV11-2 | TGTGCCAGCAGCTTAGAGTACAGAAATAATTCACCCCTCCACTTT | CASSLEYRNNSPLHF
TRBD2 | TRBJ2-5 | 18 | - | TRBV5-4 | TGTGCCAGCAGCTTTATTGCCCTTAGAGGGCGGGAGTCAGAGACCCAGTACTTC | CASSFIALRGRESETQYF
- | TRBJ2-4 | 13 | once | TRBV7-9 | TGTGCCAGCAGCCCCCCGACAGGCAACATTCAGTACTTC | CASSPPTGNIQYF
- | TRBJ1-1 | 13 | - | TRBV25-1 | TGTGCCAGCAGAGTGGGAAAAACAGCTGAAGCTTTCTTT | CASRVGKTAEAFF
TRBD1 | TRBJ2-7 | 14 | - | TRBV14 | TGTGCCAGCAGCCACCGGGACAGGGACTACGAGCAGTACTTC | CASSHRDRDYEQYF
TRBD2 | TRBJ2-7 | 12 | - | TRBV6-6 | TGTGCCAGCACGCCGGGAGGAGACGAGCAGTACTTC | CASTPGGDEQYF
TRBD1 | TRBJ2-3 | 17 | - | TRBV4-1 | TGCGCCAGCAGCCAAGGTTACCGGGACAGAAGCACAGATACGCAGTATTTT | CASSQGYRDRSTDTQYF
TRBD2 | TRBJ2-7 | 15 | - | TRBV6-5 | TGTGCCAGCAGTTTGGGACTAGCGGAAACCTACGAGCAGTACTTC | CASSLGLAETYEQYF
- | TRBJ1-2 | 15 | - | TRBV28 | TGTGCCAGCAGTGTCAGGACCTCGCCCTCCTATGGCTACACCTTC | CASSVRTSPSYGYTF
TRBD1 | TRBJ1-1 | 12 | - | TRBV2 | TGTGCCAGCAGTGCCCCGGGACAGGAAGCTTTCTTT | CASSAPGQEAFF
TRBD1 | TRBJ1-1 | 14 | - | TRBV7-2 | TGTGCCAGCAGCCCCCGGACAGGGAAAACTGAAGCTTTCTTT | CASSPRTGKTEAFF
- | TRBJ2-1 | 18 | - | TRBV18 | TGTGCCAGCTCACCTATGAGACGTGGCAGGGGGGCATACAATGAGCAGTTCTTC | CASSPMRRGRGAYNEQFF
- | TRBJ2-2 | 17 | - | TRBV6-1 | TGTGCCAGCAGTGAAGCAGACAGGGAGGAGAGCACCGGGGAGCTGTTTTTT | CASSEADREESTGELFF
- | TRBJ2-1 | 15 | - | TRBV10-2 | TGCGCCAGCAGTCTACCTCCGGGAACTTACAATGAGCAGTTCTTC | CASSLPPGTYNEQFF
TRBD1 | TRBJ1-1 | 14 | few | TRBV28 | TGTGCCAGCAGTCCTAACAGGGGAGGCACTGAAGCTTTCTTT | CASSPNRGGTEAFF
TRBD2 | TRBJ2-7 | 14 | - | TRBV28 | TGTGCCAGCAGTTTTGCGGGAGAACCGAATGAGCAGTACTTC | CASSFAGEPNEQYF
TRBD1 | TRBJ2-2 | 15 | - | TRBV19 | TGTGCCAGTAGTAACAGACAGGGAACCGCCGGGGAGCTGTTTTTT | CASSNRQGTAGELFF
- | TRBJ2-7 | 13 | - | TRBV27 | TGTGCCAGCAGCCCCCGAGGTTCCTACGAGCAGTACTTC | CASSPRGSYEQYF
- | TRBJ1-5 | 14 | - | TRBV28 | TGTGCCAGCAGCCGGGCGAGGAGCAATCAGCCCCAGCATTTT | CASSRARSNQPQHF
- | TRBJ1-3 | 18 | - | TRBV4-1 | TGCGCCAGCAGCCAAACCGGAGTTGGGCTCAGCTCTGGAAACACCATATATTTT | CASSQTGVGLSSGNTIYF
TRBD2 | TRBJ2-3 | 17 | - | TRBV7-9 | TGTGCCAGCAGCTGGACTAGCGGGAGGGTCACCACAGATACGCAGTATTTT | CASSWTSGRVTTDTQYF
TRBD2 | TRBJ2-4 | 15 | - | TRBV19 | TGTGCCAGTAGTATGGGACTAGCGGGACCCAGGATTCAGTACTTC | CASSMGLAGPRIQYF
- | TRBJ2-3 | 16 | once | TRBV5-1 | TGCGCCAGCAGCTTGGGGGACGGAGGCAGCCCAGATACGCAGTATTTT | CASSLGDGGSPDTQYF
TRBD2 | TRBJ2-1 | 16 | - | TRBV11-2 | TGTGCCAGCAGCCCTATAGCGGGCAGCTCCTACAATGAGCAGTTCTTC | CASSPIAGSSYNEQFF
- | TRBJ2-2 | 14 | - | TRBV9 | TGTGCCAGCAGCCCCCCAGATTACACCGGGGAGCTGTTTTTT | CASSPPDYTGELFF
- | TRBJ1-1 | 12 | - | TRBV5-4 | TGTGCCAGCAGCTTGGGACAGAAGGAGGCTTTCTTT | CASSLGQKEAFF
- | TRBJ2-2 | 16 | - | TRBV9 | TGTGCCAGCAGCGTATGGGGCGGGGTTAGCACCGGGGAGCTGTTTTTT | CASSVWGGVSTGELFF
- | TRBJ1-1 | 13 | - | TRBV7-9 | TGTGCCAGCAGCCGAACCGAAAGCACTGAAGCTTTCTTT | CASSRTESTEAFF
TRBD2 | TRBJ2-7 | 15 | - | TRBV7-8 | TGTGCCAGCAGCCCCGATGGGGGGGACGGGGTCGAGCAGTACTTC | CASSPDGGDGVEQYF
- | TRBJ2-7 | 15 | - | TRBV5-5 | TGTGCCAGCAGCTTGAGCGTCGTCGGGGCATACGAGCAGTACTTC | CASSLSVVGAYEQYF